The 18 T cell receptor beta chains listed next were all sequenced from one sample in a study of T-cell reconstitution after alpha-beta-depleted transplantation in children. Unique molecular identifiers were used to barcode this TCRbeta library. TCRdb fed the PCR reads into MiXCR, producing one record per CDR3 protein. The sample lists 800,000 to 1,000,000 distinct CDR3 sequences, around 30% seen once, with over 25% in the top ten. This sample comprised PBMCs, mostly from graft donor cells, obtained 360 days after TCRalphabeta/CD19-depleted stem cell transplant. These receptors were obtained from a boy less than two years old who had a stem cell transplant for SCID, so the T cells may come from the graft donor.

This clonotype occurred a few times. V and J are TRBV20-1 and TRBJ1-6; TRBD1 matches 10 bases. This CDR3 is built from 15 residues. Germline CDR1 is DFQATT and CDR2 is SNEGSKA (reference sequence). The ends lost 5 bases at V and 6 bases at J; junction bases unmatched: 7. The CDR3 reads CSAFPRTGGNSPLHF. CDR3 nucleotides: TGCAGTGCTTTTCCCCGGACAGGGGGTAATTCACCCCTCCACTTT.

This sequence joins TRBV5-1 and TRBJ2-3; 7 nucleotides align to TRBD1. The CDR3 has 14 residues. V lost 3 bases, J lost 8 bases, and 9 bases stayed unmatched. Per the germline V gene, CDR1 is SGHRS and CDR2 is YFSETQ. The CDR3 spells CASSSIGQAVTQYF. Here the CDR3 DNA reads TGCGCCAGCAGCTCTATTGGACAGGCGGTTACGCAGTATTTT.

This clonotype was seen ten or more times. This chain uses TRBV12-3 or TRBV12-4 with TRBJ2-2; TRBD2 matches at 13 bases. This CDR3 has 18 amino acids. V was clipped by 7 bases and J by 1 base; unmatched bases: 9. CDR3 sequence: CASTRMGLAGKNTGELFF. DNA for the CDR3: TGTGCCAGCACTCGGATGGGACTAGCGGGGAAGAACACCGGGGAGCTGTTTTTT.

The chain is built from TRBV29-1 and TRBJ2-2; 10 nucleotides match TRBD1. The germline gives CDR1 SQVTM, CDR2 ANQGSEA. Unmatched junction bases numbered 9, after V lost 4 bases and J lost 4 bases. The CDR3 has 16 amino acids. CDR3 nucleotide sequence: TGCAGCGTTGCCCACGCGGACAGGGGGGGCACCGGGGAGCTGTTTTTT. Translation: CSVAHADRGGTGELFF.

This clonotype appeared a few times. The chain recombines TRBV4-1 with TRBJ2-2, with D perhaps matching TRBD2 (6 bases). CDR3 length equals 13 residues. Trimming removed 2 bases at V and 6 bases at J, with 7 bases between. CDR1 and CDR2 from the germline V gene are MGHRA and YSYEKL. DNA of the CDR3: TGCGCCAGCAGCCAATGGGGGGCCGGGGAGCTGTTTTTT. Its protein product is CASSQWGAGELFF.

The chain carries TRBV9 and TRBJ1-5, with no clear D. Germline V gives CDR1 SGDLS, CDR2 YYNGEE. Trimming removed 0 bases from V and 0 bases from J, with 7 bases in between. The CDR3 consists of 15 residues. CDR3 nucleotide sequence: TGTGCCAGCAGCGTAGGGAGGAATAGCAATCAGCCCCAGCATTTT. As protein: CASSVGRNSNQPQHF.

The chain is built from TRBV19 and TRBJ1-5, with TRBD1 matching over 7 bases. The CDR3 covers 15 residues. Germline trimming cut 10 bases from V and 3 bases from J; bases unmatched to any gene: 12. The V gene's germline CDR1 is LNHDA and CDR2 SQIVND (reference sequence). The CDR3 spells CAIRPGDSLNQPQHF. The DNA of the CDR3 is TGTGCCATTAGACCAGGGGACAGCCTCAATCAGCCCCAGCATTTT.

The rearrangement uses TRBV12-3 or TRBV12-4 and TRBJ2-5, with 7 bases fitting TRBD1. This CDR3 contains 14 residues. V was clipped by 5 bases and J by 7 bases; unmatched bases: 10. CDR3 nucleotide sequence: TGTGCCAGCAGTCCAACGACAGGGAGTCGGACCCAGTACTTC. It codes for CASSPTTGSRTQYF.

The rearrangement joins TRBV6-5 to TRBJ2-3, with TRBD2 as a possible D gene (6 bases). Germline CDR1 is MNHEY and CDR2 is SVGAGI. V lost 3 bases, J lost 4 bases, and 14 bases lay in between. This CDR3 spans 15 amino acids. CDR3 sequence reads: CASSYEGGAADTQYF. The CDR3 coding sequence is TGTGCCAGCAGTTATGAAGGCGGGGCCGCAGATACGCAGTATTTT.

This clonotype has only a few counts. V gene TRBV5-6 combines with J gene TRBJ2-1, with D possibly matching TRBD2 (5 bases). The CDR3 covers 14 residues. Per germline, CDR1 SGHDT and CDR2 YYEEEE. V was clipped by 0 bases and J by 8 bases, with 12 bases between them. The CDR3 nucleotides are TGTGCCAGCAGCTTGGGCGGGCTAGCCCATGAGCAGTTCTTC. This gives the protein CASSLGGLAHEQFF.

V usage is TRBV6-5 and J usage is TRBJ2-3; a possible D gene is TRBD2 (5 bases). Germline loops: CDR1 MNHEY, CDR2 SVGAGI. The CDR3 consists of 18 residues. V was cut by 2 bases and J by 0 bases, with 18 bases left in between. CDR3 amino acids: CASSYKGSRPYSTDTQYF. For the CDR3, the DNA is TGTGCCAGCAGTTACAAAGGGAGCCGACCTTATAGCACAGATACGCAGTATTTT.

This rearrangement joins TRBV4-2 to TRBJ1-2; TRBD1 aligns across 7 bases. CDR3 length: 12 amino acids. V trimming: 8 bases; J trimming: 6 bases; junction bases outside the gene matches: 6. CDR1 is LGHNA and CDR2 is YNFKEQ in the germline V gene. The CDR3 DNA follows: TGTGCCAGCGGACGGACAGGCAATGGCTACACCTTC. It specifies CASGRTGNGYTF.

V is TRBV18 and J is TRBJ2-3; 7 nucleotides agree with TRBD1. CDR3 size: 15 residues. CDR1 and CDR2 (germline): KGHSH, LQKENI. Trimming took 6 bases from V and 2 from J; bases not matched to a gene: 8. CDR3 region: CASSPDRVNTDTQYF. CDR3 in DNA: TGTGCCAGCTCGCCTGACAGGGTCAACACAGATACGCAGTATTTT. The complete variable domain, with remaining parts taken from reference TRBV18 and TRBJ2-3, reads NAGVMQNPRHLVRRRGQEARLRCSPMKGHSHVYWYRQLPEEGLKFMVYLQKENIIDESGMPKERFSAEFPKEGPSILRIQQVVRGDSAAYFCASSPDRVNTDTQYFGPGTRLTVL.

V usage is TRBV12-3 or TRBV12-4 and J usage is TRBJ1-5; weak D call: TRBD1 (5 bases). CDR3 size: 15 residues. V lost 1 base to trimming and J lost 10 bases, with 17 bases between them. CDR3 in amino acids: CASSLGPFGGGPQHF. The CDR3 region has the DNA TGTGCCAGCAGTTTAGGCCCCTTCGGGGGGGGACCCCAGCATTTT.

This clonotype occurred a few times. The chain joins TRBV9 to TRBJ1-3, with D possibly being TRBD1 (5 bases). The CDR3 totals 15 residues. Germline V gene sequence: CDR1 SGDLS, CDR2 YYNGEE. Between the trimmed V and J ends, which lost 2 bases and 8 bases, there was a span of 17 bases. DNA of the CDR3: TGTGCCAGCAGCGTGGAAGGGGCGAAGCGGGACACCATATATTTT. As protein: CASSVEGAKRDTIYF. The full variable domain, completed using reference TRBV9 and TRBJ1-3, is DSGVTQTPKHLITATGQRVTLRCSPRSGDLSVYWYQQSLDQGLQFLIQYYNGEERAKGNILERFSAQQFPDLHSELNLSSLELGDSALYFCASSVEGAKRDTIYFGEGSWLTVV.

This clonotype was seen repeatedly, ten times or more. The chain recombines TRBV10-1 with TRBJ2-7; TRBD1 matches at 7 bases. The germline gives CDR1 WNHNN, CDR2 SYGVQD (reference sequence). CDR3 length equals 16 residues. V gave up 0 bases and J gave up 4 bases; unmatched junction bases: 9. The CDR3: CASSESSQGDFYEQYF. The CDR3 coding sequence is TGCGCCAGCAGTGAGTCGAGCCAGGGGGATTTTTACGAGCAGTACTTC.

CDR3 sequence: CASSLMAGGYYHTEAFF. The CDR3 DNA is TGCGCCAGCAGCTTGATGGCAGGGGGCTACTATCACACTGAAGCTTTCTTT. The chain has TRBV5-1 and TRBJ1-1; 8 bases map to TRBD1. J gave up 3 bases and V 1 base, and 11 bases lay outside the gene matches. Germline V gene data show CDR1 as SGHRS and CDR2 as YFSETQ. There are 17 residues in the CDR3.

This clonotype was picked up a small number of times. The J gene is TRBJ2-1, the V gene TRBV2; the match to TRBD2 covers 7 bases. The V and J ends lost 6 bases and 2 bases, in that order; junction bases with no gene match: 16. The germline V gene encodes CDR1 SNHLY and CDR2 FYNNEI. This CDR3 has 18 amino acids. The CDR3 here is CASSSPLGRGTTYNEQFF. The CDR3 DNA sequence: TGTGCCAGCAGCTCTCCTTTAGGGCGGGGGACCACCTACAATGAGCAGTTCTTC.